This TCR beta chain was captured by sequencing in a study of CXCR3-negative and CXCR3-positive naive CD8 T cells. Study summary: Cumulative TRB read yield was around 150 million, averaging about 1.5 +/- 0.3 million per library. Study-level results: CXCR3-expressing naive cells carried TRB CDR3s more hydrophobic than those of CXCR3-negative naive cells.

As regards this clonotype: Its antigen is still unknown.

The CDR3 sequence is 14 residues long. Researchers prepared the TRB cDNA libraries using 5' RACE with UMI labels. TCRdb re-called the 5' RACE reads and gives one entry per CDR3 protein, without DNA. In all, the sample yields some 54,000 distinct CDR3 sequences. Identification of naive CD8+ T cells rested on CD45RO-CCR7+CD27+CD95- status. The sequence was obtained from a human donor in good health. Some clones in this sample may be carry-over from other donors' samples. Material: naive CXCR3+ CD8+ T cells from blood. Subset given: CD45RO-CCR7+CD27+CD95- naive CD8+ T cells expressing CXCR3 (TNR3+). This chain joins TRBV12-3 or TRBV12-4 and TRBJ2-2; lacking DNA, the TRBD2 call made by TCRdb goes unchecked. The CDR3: CASSFGGGTGELFF.